One sample yielded the 4 T cell receptor beta chains listed below, sequenced in a study of cytomegalovirus exposure and HLA in healthy donors. PCR involved 60 Vbeta and 13 Jbeta primers. Method: immunoSEQ multiplex PCR; TCRdb's copy keeps in-frame clones and lacks some. The sample lists hundreds of thousands of clones, more than 85% occurring once. The sequencing sample was made of PBMCs. These receptors were collected from a woman between 18 and 29 years old in good health and CMV-seronegative.

The CDR3 sequence: CASSISGRAYEQYF. CDR3 in DNA: TGTGCCAGTAGTATTAGTGGGAGAGCCTACGAGCAGTACTTC. The rearrangement joins TRBV19 to TRBJ2-7; perhaps TRBD2 as D (5 bases). Trimming removed 3 bases from V and 2 bases from J, with 11 bases in between. Germline assignment: CDR1 LNHDA and CDR2 SQIVND (reference sequence). The CDR3 is made up of 14 amino acids.

The rearrangement links TRBV9 to TRBJ1-3, with D unresolved. Per germline, CDR1 SGDLS and CDR2 YYNGEE. The CDR3 runs 17 residues. V lost 1 base to trimming and J lost 0 bases, with 14 bases between them. The CDR3 spells CASSVNPRTTSGNTIYF. The DNA of the CDR3 is TGTGCCAGCAGCGTAAACCCCAGGACTACCTCTGGAAACACCATATATTTT.

V usage is TRBV6-5 and J usage is TRBJ1-6, with 7 nucleotides matching TRBD1. Germline lookup yields CDR1 MNHEY and CDR2 SVGAGI. With V trimmed by 5 bases and J by 16 bases, 5 bases remained unmatched. This CDR3 comprises 11 residues. CDR3 loop: CASSRDRQLHF. The CDR3 bases are TGTGCCAGCAGTCGGGACAGACAACTCCACTTT.

The rearrangement links TRBV18 to TRBJ2-2; 8 positions match TRBD1. The CDR3 runs 17 residues. Losses at the gene ends were 1 base for V and 0 bases for J; bases not matched to a gene: 4. CDR1 and CDR2 (germline): KGHSH, LQKENI. CDR3 amino acids: CASSPLSGGANTGELFF. The CDR3, as DNA: TGTGCCAGCTCACCACTTTCAGGGGGCGCGAACACCGGGGAGCTGTTTTTT.